This entry lists 8 T cell receptor beta chains sequenced from one sample in a study of OX40 agonist ivuxolimab in advanced cancers. Assay used: immunoSEQ multiplex PCR; TCRdb lists only in-frame clones, some missing. The sample records tens of thousands of clones, approximately 81% being singletons. The sequencing here drew on CD4+ or CD8+ T cells sorted from blood, taken in a trial of the OX40 agonist ivuxolimab. These receptors originate from an adult with an advanced solid tumor such as melanoma, head and neck, liver or kidney cancer.

This chain links TRBV7-9 with TRBJ2-7; D may be TRBD1 (5 bases). Trimming took off 2 bases at V and 3 bases at J, with 8 bases between the two ends. Germline assignment: CDR1 SEHNR and CDR2 FQNEAQ (reference sequence). This CDR3 spans 13 amino acids. The CDR3 nucleotides read TGTGCCAGCAGCTTAACAGGTCACTACGAGCAGTACTTC. It yields the protein CASSLTGHYEQYF.

V is TRBV7-8 and J is TRBJ2-7; 9 bases match TRBD2. The germline gives CDR1 SGHVS, CDR2 FQNEAQ. The V segment lost 7 bases and the J segment 5 bases; nucleotides outside the gene matches: 9. The CDR3 has 14 amino acids. The CDR3 reads CASTPGAGGNEQYF. CDR3 in DNA: TGTGCCAGCACCCCTGGGGCGGGAGGGAACGAGCAGTACTTC.

This clone came up once. J is TRBJ1-1 and V is TRBV5-1; unclear D gene. The CDR3 runs to 14 residues. The germline CDR1 and CDR2 sequences are SGHRS and YFSETQ. The V gene lost 4 bases and the J gene lost 0 bases, with 10 bases spanning the gap. CDR3: CASSGGRMNTEAFF. The CDR3 DNA reads TGCGCCAGCAGCGGCGGACGGATGAACACTGAAGCTTTCTTT.

This chain connects TRBV28 to TRBJ2-7, with D uncertain. Trimming removed 3 bases at V and 2 bases at J, with 8 bases between. This CDR3 is built from 13 residues. Per germline, CDR1 MDHEN and CDR2 SYDVKM. CDR3 region: CASSLGLTYEQYF. The CDR3 nucleotides read TGTGCCAGCAGTTTGGGATTAACCTACGAGCAGTACTTC.

This chain links TRBV6-5 with TRBJ2-3; TRBD2 is a possible D gene (5 bases). V was cut by 0 bases and J by 3 bases, with 10 bases left in between. The CDR3 is made up of 15 amino acids. Germline CDR1 reads MNHEY; CDR2 reads SVGAGI. The CDR3, as DNA: TGTGCCAGCAGTTACTCAATCCTAGCAACAGATACGCAGTATTTT. Translation: CASSYSILATDTQYF.

The genes are TRBV4-1 and TRBJ1-2; no definite D call. Deletions cut 0 bases from V and 2 bases from J, with 4 bases between. This CDR3 has 13 amino acids. The V gene's germline CDR1 is MGHRA and CDR2 YSYEKL. The CDR3 nucleotides are TGCGCCAGCAGCCAAGAGGAGAACTATGGCTACACCTTC. Its protein product is CASSQEENYGYTF.

The J gene is TRBJ2-5, the V gene TRBV5-4, with 12 nucleotides matching TRBD1. CDR3 length: 16 amino acids. The trim removed 1 base at V and 5 bases at J, leaving 6 bases unmatched. Germline V gives CDR1 SGHNT, CDR2 YYREEE (reference sequence). The CDR3 coding sequence is TGTGCCAGCAGCTTGTGGGACAGGGGGCTTCGGGAGACCCAGTACTTC. As protein: CASSLWDRGLRETQYF. Looking up the rest from reference TRBV5-4 and TRBJ2-5 gives the full variable domain: ETGVTQSPTHLIKTRGQQVTLRCSSQSGHNTVSWYQQALGQGPQFIFQYYREEENGRGNFPPRFSGLQFPNYSSELNVNALELDDSALYLCASSLWDRGLRETQYFGPGTRLLVL.

The CDR3 region is CASSLFPAPVTEAFF. CDR3 nucleotide sequence: TGTGCCAGCAGTTTATTTCCAGCCCCTGTCACTGAAGCTTTCTTT. This chain connects TRBV27 to TRBJ1-1, with D hard to call. From germline, CDR1 is MNHEY and CDR2 SMNVEV (reference sequence). Trimming stripped 1 base from V and 4 bases from J, with 13 bases between. This CDR3 contains 15 residues.